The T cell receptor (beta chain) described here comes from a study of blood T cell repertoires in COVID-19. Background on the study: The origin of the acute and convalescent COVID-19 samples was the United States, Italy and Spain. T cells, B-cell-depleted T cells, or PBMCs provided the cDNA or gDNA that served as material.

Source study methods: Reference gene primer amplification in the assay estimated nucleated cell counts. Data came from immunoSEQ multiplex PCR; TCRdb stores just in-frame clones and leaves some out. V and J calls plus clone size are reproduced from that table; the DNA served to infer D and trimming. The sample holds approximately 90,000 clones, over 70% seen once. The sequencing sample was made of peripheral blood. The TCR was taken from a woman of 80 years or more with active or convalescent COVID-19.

CDR3 residues: CASRRDSEAFF. CDR3 coding DNA: TGTGCCAGCAGGAGGGACAGTGAAGCTTTCTTT. V usage is TRBV28 and J usage is TRBJ1-1, with 7 bases identical to TRBD1. V shed 6 bases and J 7 bases; nucleotides not matched to a gene: 2. The CDR3 consists of 11 residues. The germline V gene encodes CDR1 MDHEN and CDR2 SYDVKM.